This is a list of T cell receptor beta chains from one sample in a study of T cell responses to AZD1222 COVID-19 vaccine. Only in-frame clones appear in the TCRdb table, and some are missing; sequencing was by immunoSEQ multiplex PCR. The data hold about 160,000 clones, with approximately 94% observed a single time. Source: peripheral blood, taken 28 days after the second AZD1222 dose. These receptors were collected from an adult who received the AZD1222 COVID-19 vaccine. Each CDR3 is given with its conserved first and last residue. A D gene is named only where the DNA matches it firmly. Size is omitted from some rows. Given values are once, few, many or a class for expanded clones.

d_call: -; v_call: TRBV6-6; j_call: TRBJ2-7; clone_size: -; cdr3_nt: TGTGCCAGCAGTACCCCAGCTAATGAGCAGTACTTC; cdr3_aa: CASSTPANEQYF
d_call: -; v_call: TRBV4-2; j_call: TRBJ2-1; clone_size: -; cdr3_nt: TGTGCCAGCAGCCAGGACAGTCGAGGCAATATCGGTGAGCAGTTCTTC; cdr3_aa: CASSQDSRGNIGEQFF
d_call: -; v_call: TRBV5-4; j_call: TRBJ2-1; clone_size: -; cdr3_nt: TGTGCCAGCAGCCCCCCCGCCCTAGCGCGATACAATGAGCAGTTCTTC; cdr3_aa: CASSPPALARYNEQFF
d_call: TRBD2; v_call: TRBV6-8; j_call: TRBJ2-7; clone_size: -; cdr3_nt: TGTGCCAGCAGATATGTACTAGCGGTGATCTACGAGCAGTACTTC; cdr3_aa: CASRYVLAVIYEQYF
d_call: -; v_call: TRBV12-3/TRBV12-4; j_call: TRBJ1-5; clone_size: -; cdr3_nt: TGTGCCAGCAGTTTTAGCTACAATCAGCCCCAGCATTTT; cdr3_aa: CASSFSYNQPQHF
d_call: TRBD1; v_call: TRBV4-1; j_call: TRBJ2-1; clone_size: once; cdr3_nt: TGCGCCAGCAGCCAATCGCTCAGGGGGAATGAGCAGTTCTTC; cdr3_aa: CASSQSLRGNEQFF
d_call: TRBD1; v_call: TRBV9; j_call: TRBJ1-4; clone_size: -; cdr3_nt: TGTGCCAGCAGCGGATACCCGGGACAGGCTAATGAAAAACTGTTTTTT; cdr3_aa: CASSGYPGQANEKLFF
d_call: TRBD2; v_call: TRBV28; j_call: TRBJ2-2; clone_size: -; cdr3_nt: TGTGCCAGCAGTCCTAGCGGGAGGGCCGGCGGGGAGCTGTTTTTT; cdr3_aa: CASSPSGRAGGELFF
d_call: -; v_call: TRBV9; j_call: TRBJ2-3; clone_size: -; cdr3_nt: TGTGCCAGCAGCGCCTCCCCGCGCACAGATACGCAGTATTTT; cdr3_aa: CASSASPRTDTQYF
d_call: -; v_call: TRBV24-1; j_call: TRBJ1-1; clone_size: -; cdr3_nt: TGTGCCACCCGGTGGGGGACGGACACTGAAGCTTTCTTT; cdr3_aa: CATRWGTDTEAFF
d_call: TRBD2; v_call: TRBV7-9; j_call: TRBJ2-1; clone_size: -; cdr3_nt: TGTGCCAGCACTAAGAGCGGGGCCTCCTACAATGAGCAGTTCTTC; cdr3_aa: CASTKSGASYNEQFF
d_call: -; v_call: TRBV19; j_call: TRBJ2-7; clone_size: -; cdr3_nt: TGTGCCAGTAGTCCTCGCACCTCAGCGGGCTACGAGCAGTACTTC; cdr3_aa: CASSPRTSAGYEQYF
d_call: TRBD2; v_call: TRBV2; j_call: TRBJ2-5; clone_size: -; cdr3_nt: TGTGCCAGCAGTGAACTCCCATTAGCGGGAGTAGGGACCCAGTACTTC; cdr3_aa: CASSELPLAGVGTQYF
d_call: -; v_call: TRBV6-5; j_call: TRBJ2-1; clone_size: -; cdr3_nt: TGTGCCAACCGAACTAGGCGGGACACATACAATGAGCAGTTCTTC; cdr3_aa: CANRTRRDTYNEQFF
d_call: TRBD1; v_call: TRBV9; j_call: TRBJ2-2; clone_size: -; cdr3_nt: TGTGCCAGCAGCACCGACAGGGGGCAGGGCGGGGAGCTGTTTTTT; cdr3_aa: CASSTDRGQGGELFF
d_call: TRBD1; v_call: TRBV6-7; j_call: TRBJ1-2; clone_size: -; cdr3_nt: TGTGCCAGCAGTTACTCCTTACTCCCGGGACAGGCCGTATCTAACTATGGCTACACCTTC; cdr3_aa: CASSYSLLPGQAVSNYGYTF